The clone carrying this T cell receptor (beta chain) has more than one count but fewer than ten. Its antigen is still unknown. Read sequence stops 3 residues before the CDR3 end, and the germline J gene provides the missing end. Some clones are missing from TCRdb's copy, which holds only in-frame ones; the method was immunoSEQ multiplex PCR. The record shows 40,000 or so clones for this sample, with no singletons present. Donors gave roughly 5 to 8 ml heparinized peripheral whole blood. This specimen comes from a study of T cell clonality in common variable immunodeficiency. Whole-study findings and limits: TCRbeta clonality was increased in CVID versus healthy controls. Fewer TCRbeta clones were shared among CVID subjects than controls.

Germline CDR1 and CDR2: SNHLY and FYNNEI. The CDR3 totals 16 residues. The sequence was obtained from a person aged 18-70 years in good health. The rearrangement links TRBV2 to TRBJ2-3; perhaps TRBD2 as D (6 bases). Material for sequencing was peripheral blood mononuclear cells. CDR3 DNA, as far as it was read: TGTGCCAGCAGTGGGGGGGAAGTTTTATTAAATCAGCCG. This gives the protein CASSGGEVLLNQP. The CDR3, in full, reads CASSGGEVLLNQPQYF.